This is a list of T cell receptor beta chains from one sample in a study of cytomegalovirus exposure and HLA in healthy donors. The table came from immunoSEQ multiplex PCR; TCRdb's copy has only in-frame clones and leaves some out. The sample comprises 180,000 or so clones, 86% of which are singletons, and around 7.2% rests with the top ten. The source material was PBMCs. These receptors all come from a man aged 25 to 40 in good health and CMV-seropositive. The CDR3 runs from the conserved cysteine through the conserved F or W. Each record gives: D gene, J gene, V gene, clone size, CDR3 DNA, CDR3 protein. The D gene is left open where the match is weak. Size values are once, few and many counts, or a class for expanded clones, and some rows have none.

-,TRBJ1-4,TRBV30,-,TGTGCCTTCCCCACCGGGGGCCCATATAATGAAAAACTGTTTTTT,CAFPTGGPYNEKLFF
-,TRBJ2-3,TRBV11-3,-,TGTGCCAGCAGCTCGGGGGCGCAAAGCACAGATACGCAGTATTTT,CASSSGAQSTDTQYF
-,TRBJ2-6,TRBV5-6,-,TGTGCCAGCAGCCCCCAAGAGGTGAGCCGTATTAGAGGGGCCAACGTCCTGACTTTC,CASSPQEVSRIRGANVLTF
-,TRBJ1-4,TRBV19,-,TGTGCCAGTAGTGGAAACAGGGCAACTAATGAAAAACTGTTTTTT,CASSGNRATNEKLFF
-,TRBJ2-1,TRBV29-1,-,TGCAGCGTTGACCGGACCTACAATGAGCAGTTCTTC,CSVDRTYNEQFF
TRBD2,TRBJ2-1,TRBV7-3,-,TGTGCCAGCAGCTTAGGGGTAGCGGGGGACAATGAGCAGTTCTTC,CASSLGVAGDNEQFF
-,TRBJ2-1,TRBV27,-,TGTGCCAGCAGTTTCTTTAACTCTGAGCAGTTCTTC,CASSFFNSEQFF
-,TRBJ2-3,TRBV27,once,TGTGCCAGCAGTAGGGGGGTAACCACAGATACGCAGTATTTT,CASSRGVTTDTQYF
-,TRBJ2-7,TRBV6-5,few,TGTGCCAGCAGTTACTCCATCCAGTCCGAGCAGTACTTC,CASSYSIQSEQYF
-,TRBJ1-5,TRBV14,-,TGTGCCAGCAGCCAACGGGACACCCAGCCCCAGCATTTT,CASSQRDTQPQHF
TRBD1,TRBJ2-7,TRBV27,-,TGTGCCAGCAGTTGGGACAGGGATGCCTACGAGCAGTACTTC,CASSWDRDAYEQYF
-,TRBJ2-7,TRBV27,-,TGTGCCAGCAGTCGAACGGGCTACGAGCAGTACTTC,CASSRTGYEQYF
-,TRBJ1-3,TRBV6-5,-,TGTGCCAGCAGTCTGGGACGGACCTCTGGAAACACCATATATTTT,CASSLGRTSGNTIYF
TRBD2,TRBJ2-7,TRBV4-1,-,TGCGCCAGCAGCGCGACTAGCGGGAACTCCTACGAGCAGTACTTC,CASSATSGNSYEQYF
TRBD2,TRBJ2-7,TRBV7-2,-,TGTGCCAGCGGGACTAGCGGGGGAAGTAACTACGAGCAGTACTTC,CASGTSGGSNYEQYF
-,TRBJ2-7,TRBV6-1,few,TGTGCCAGCAGTGAAAAGGAGAGGGACCGGGGCGAGCAGTACTTC,CASSEKERDRGEQYF
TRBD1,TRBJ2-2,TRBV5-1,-,TGCGCCAGCAGCTTGGGGGGACAGGTCACCGGGGAGCTGTTTTTT,CASSLGGQVTGELFF
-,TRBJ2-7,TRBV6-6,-,TGTGCCAGCAGGGAGACAGGTAGATCCTACGAGCAGTACTTC,CASRETGRSYEQYF
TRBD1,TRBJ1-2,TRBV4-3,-,TGCGCCAGCAGCCAAGCGGTCAGGGGGCATGGCTACACCTTC,CASSQAVRGHGYTF
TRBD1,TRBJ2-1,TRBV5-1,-,TGCGCCAGCAGCTTGGGGGACAGCCACAATGAGCAGTTCTTC,CASSLGDSHNEQFF
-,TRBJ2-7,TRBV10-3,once,TGTGCCATCAGTGAGGGGGGGACAGAGTACTACGAGCAGTACTTC,CAISEGGTEYYEQYF
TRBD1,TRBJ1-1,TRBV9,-,TGTGCCAGCAGCCCCCCGACAGGGGCATCATCAGCGAGGACTGAAGCTTTCTTT,CASSPPTGASSARTEAFF
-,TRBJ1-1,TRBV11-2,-,TGTGCCAGCAGCTTAGTGGATCGGAACACTGAAGCTTTCTTT,CASSLVDRNTEAFF
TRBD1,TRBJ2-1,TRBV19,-,TGTGCCAGTAGTTACAACAGACAGGGTGAGCAGTTCTTC,CASSYNRQGEQFF
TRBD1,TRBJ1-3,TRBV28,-,TGTGCCAGCAGTCGACAGGGGGCCTTTGGAAACACCATATATTTT,CASSRQGAFGNTIYF
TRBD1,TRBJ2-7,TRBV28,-,TGTGCCAGCAGTGAAGAGGGGGCAGCTGGTTACTACGAGCAGTACTTC,CASSEEGAAGYYEQYF
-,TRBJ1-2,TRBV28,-,TGTGCCACCCCAGCGAAAGCTAACTATGGCTACACCTTC,CATPAKANYGYTF
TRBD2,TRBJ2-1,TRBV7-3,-,TGTGCCAGCAGCGGCGGGAGGGTTGATGAGCAGTTCTTC,CASSGGRVDEQFF
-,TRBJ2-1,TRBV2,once,TGTGCCAGCAGTGATGTCTGGGGAGAGCAGTTCTTC,CASSDVWGEQFF
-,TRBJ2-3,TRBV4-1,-,TGCGCCAGCAGCCTCACGGACTTCACAGATACGCAGTATTTT,CASSLTDFTDTQYF
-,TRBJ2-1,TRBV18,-,TGTGCCAGCTCACCACAACTAGGAATCCATGAGCAGTTCTTC,CASSPQLGIHEQFF
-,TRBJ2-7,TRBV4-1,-,TGCGCCAGCAGCCAAGGGGGTAGCTCCTACGAGCAGTACTTC,CASSQGGSSYEQYF
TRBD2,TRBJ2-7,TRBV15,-,TGTGCCACCAGCATGAGACTAGCGGGGGCCTACGAGCAGTACTTC,CATSMRLAGAYEQYF
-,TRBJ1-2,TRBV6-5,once,TGTGCCAGCAGTTCCAGGGCAAGTGGCTACACCTTC,CASSSRASGYTF
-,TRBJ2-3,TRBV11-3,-,TGTGCCAGCAGCTCAAGAGCAGATACGCAGTATTTT,CASSSRADTQYF
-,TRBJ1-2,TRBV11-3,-,TGTGCCAGCAGCTTAAGCAGCTATGGCTACACCTTC,CASSLSSYGYTF
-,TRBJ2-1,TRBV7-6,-,TGTGCCAGCAGCTTATCTGCGGGGCGGGACAATGAGCAGTTCTTC,CASSLSAGRDNEQFF